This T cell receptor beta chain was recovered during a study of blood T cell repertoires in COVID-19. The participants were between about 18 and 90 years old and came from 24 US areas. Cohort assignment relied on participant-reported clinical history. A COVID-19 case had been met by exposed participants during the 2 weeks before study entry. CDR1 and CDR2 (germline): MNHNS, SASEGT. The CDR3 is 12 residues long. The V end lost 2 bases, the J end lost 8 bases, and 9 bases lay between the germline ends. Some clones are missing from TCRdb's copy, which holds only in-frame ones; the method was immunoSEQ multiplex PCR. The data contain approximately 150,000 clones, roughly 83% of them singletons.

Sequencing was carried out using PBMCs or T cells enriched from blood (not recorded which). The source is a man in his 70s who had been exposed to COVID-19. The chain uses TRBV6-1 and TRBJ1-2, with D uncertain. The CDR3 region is CASSEIYEGYTF. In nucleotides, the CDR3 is TGTGCCAGCAGTGAAATTTATGAGGGCTACACCTTC.